The 21 T cell receptor beta chains below were found in one sample sequenced in a study of monozygotic twins with inflammatory bowel disease. TCRdb reprocessed the 5' RACE reads and stores each CDR3 protein as one record, lacking DNA. The repertoire table contains nearly 450,000 distinct CDR3 sequences. Source material: blood. The source is a human donor with ulcerative colitis or Crohn's disease, or a healthy co-twin of an affected twin (not recorded which).

J is TRBJ2-7 and V is TRBV7-2. The CDR3 runs 13 residues. CDR1 and CDR2 (germline): SGHTA, FQGNSA. The CDR3 spells CASSPDIAYEQYF.

The chain carries TRBV6-2 or TRBV6-3 and TRBJ2-5; TCRdb proposes TRBD1, but this gene call is untestable without DNA. Germline values: CDR1 MNHEY, CDR2 SVGEGT. The CDR3 is 14 amino acids. Here the CDR3 reads CASSLFRGAETQYF.

The J gene is TRBJ2-1, the V gene TRBV11-2. CDR3 size: 14 residues. Per germline, CDR1 SGHAT and CDR2 FQNNGV. CDR3 in amino acids: CASSLGISYNEQFF.

This rearrangement joins TRBV7-9 to TRBJ1-1; TCRdb lists TRBD1, though no DNA is available to test this call. The CDR3 length is 14 residues. Germline CDR1 is SEHNR and CDR2 is FQNEAQ (reference sequence). CDR3 in amino acids: CASSLQGGMTEAFF.

The V and J genes are TRBV20-1 and TRBJ1-2. In germline, CDR1 is DFQATT, CDR2 SNEGSKA (reference sequence). This CDR3 has 12 amino acids. The chain's CDR3 is CSAGQGSYGYTF.

The chain uses TRBV27 and TRBJ2-1; TCRdb outputs TRBD1, but without DNA this stays unchecked. Germline V gives CDR1 MNHEY, CDR2 SMNVEV (reference sequence). There are 15 residues in the CDR3. Here the CDR3 reads CASRPTTGLYNEQFF.

CDR3 region: CASSQGLAGALGQETQYF. The genes are TRBV5-1 and TRBJ2-5; absent DNA, TCRdb's TRBD2 call cannot be checked. Germline values: CDR1 SGHRS, CDR2 YFSETQ. This CDR3 is built from 18 residues.

This rearrangement joins TRBV9 to TRBJ2-6. This CDR3 region has 16 residues. CDR1 and CDR2 (germline): SGDLS, YYNGEE. CDR3 amino acids: CASSVTSHSGANVLTF. The full variable domain, with the rest looked up from reference TRBV9 and TRBJ2-6, is DSGVTQTPKHLITATGQRVTLRCSPRSGDLSVYWYQQSLDQGLQFLIQYYNGEERAKGNILERFSAQQFPDLHSELNLSSLELGDSALYFCASSVTSHSGANVLTFGAGSRLTVL.

The genes are TRBV7-3 and TRBJ2-1; with no DNA, the TCRdb D assignment of TRBD2 cannot be verified. This CDR3 is built from 15 residues. CDR1 is SGHTA, CDR2 FQGTGA, per germline. CDR3 residues: CASSLNAGRNNEQFF. The full variable domain, in which reference TRBV7-3 and TRBJ2-1 provide the parts outside the CDR3, is GAGVSQTPSNKVTEKGKYVELRCDPISGHTALYWYRQSLGQGPEFLIYFQGTGAADDSGLPNDRFFAVRPEGSVSTLKIQRTERGDSAVYLCASSLNAGRNNEQFFGPGTRLTVL.

The chain employs TRBV5-1 and TRBJ2-3; TCRdb calls TRBD1, which cannot be checked without DNA. Per germline, CDR1 SGHRS and CDR2 YFSETQ. The CDR3 consists of 14 residues. The CDR3 region is CASSFRAVTDTQYF.

The chain combines TRBV7-9 with TRBJ2-3. The CDR3 extends over 14 amino acids. Germline CDR1 reads SEHNR; CDR2 reads FQNEAQ (reference sequence). The CDR3 sequence is CASSLESSTDTQYF.

The chain joins TRBV10-3 to TRBJ2-7; as DNA is missing, the TRBD1 call by TCRdb cannot be tested. Germline V CDR1 and CDR2: ENHRY, SYGVKD. CDR3 length: 13 amino acids. The CDR3 reads CAISWDRTYEQYF.

The chain employs TRBV28 and TRBJ2-7. This CDR3 has 13 residues. Germline V CDR1 and CDR2: MDHEN, SYDVKM. The CDR3 spells CASSFTSYDEQYF.

The V gene is TRBV6-1, the J gene TRBJ1-1; TCRdb gives TRBD1 as the D gene, but with no DNA this cannot be confirmed. The CDR3 runs 14 residues. Germline V lookup: CDR1 MNHNS, CDR2 SASEGT. This CDR3 is CAAGALGGNTEAFF.

The chain recombines TRBV9 with TRBJ2-7; without DNA, the TCRdb call of TRBD2 cannot be checked. This CDR3 spans 15 amino acids. The germline V gene has CDR1 SGDLS and CDR2 YYNGEE. CDR3 sequence: CASSVATGLPYEQYF.

The chain combines TRBV5-5 with TRBJ2-2; TCRdb's D gene call, TRBD1, goes unchecked for lack of DNA. This CDR3 comprises 16 residues. Germline loops: CDR1 SGHKS, CDR2 YYEKEE (reference sequence). The CDR3 loop is CASSFAGTGVSGELFF.

The chain employs TRBV6-1 and TRBJ1-5; TCRdb outputs TRBD1, but without DNA this stays unchecked. From germline, CDR1 is MNHNS and CDR2 SASEGT. This CDR3 has 15 residues. The CDR3 spells CASSEVLGGRQPQHF.

The chain links TRBV12-3 or TRBV12-4 to TRBJ1-2; TCRdb designates TRBD1, a call that cannot be tested without DNA. This CDR3 contains 13 residues. This chain's CDR3 is CASTLSGGVFYTF.

V is TRBV5-4 and J is TRBJ2-5; TCRdb's assignment of TRBD1 cannot be checked, as there is no DNA. Germline assignment: CDR1 SGHNT and CDR2 YYREEE (reference sequence). The CDR3 is made up of 15 amino acids. CDR3 sequence reads: CASSLVAQGKETQYF.

The chain links TRBV27 to TRBJ1-5; TCRdb lists TRBD1, though no DNA is available to test this call. CDR1 and CDR2 (germline): MNHEY, SMNVEV (reference sequence). The CDR3 covers 15 residues. The chain's CDR3 is CVSSFSGTKDQPQHF.

The V call is TRBV7-3, the J call TRBJ2-2. CDR3 size: 16 residues. The germline CDR1 and CDR2 sequences are SGHTA and FQGTGA. The CDR3 here is CASSPNVGSNTGELFF. The full variable domain, its missing parts supplied by reference TRBV7-3 and TRBJ2-2, is GAGVSQTPSNKVTEKGKYVELRCDPISGHTALYWYRQSLGQGPEFLIYFQGTGAADDSGLPNDRFFAVRPEGSVSTLKIQRTERGDSAVYLCASSPNVGSNTGELFFGEGSRLTVL.